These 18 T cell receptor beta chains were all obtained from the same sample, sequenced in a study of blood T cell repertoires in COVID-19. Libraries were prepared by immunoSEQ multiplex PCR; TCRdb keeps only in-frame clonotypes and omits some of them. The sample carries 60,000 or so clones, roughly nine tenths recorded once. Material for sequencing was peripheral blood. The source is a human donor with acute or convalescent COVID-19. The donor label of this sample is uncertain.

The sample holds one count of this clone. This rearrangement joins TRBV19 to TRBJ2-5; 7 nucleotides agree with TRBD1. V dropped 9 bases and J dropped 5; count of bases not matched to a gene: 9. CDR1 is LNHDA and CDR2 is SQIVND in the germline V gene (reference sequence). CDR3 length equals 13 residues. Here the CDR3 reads CASRRRGQETQYF. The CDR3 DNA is TGTGCCAGCAGACGAAGGGGGCAGGAGACCCAGTACTTC.

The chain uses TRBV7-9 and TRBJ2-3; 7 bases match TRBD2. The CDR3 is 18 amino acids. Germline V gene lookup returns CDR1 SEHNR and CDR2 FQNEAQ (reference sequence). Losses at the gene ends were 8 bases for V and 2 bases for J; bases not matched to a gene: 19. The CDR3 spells CASGSGRTLAENTDTQYF. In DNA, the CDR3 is TGTGCCAGCGGATCCGGCCGCACTCTAGCGGAAAACACAGATACGCAGTATTTT.

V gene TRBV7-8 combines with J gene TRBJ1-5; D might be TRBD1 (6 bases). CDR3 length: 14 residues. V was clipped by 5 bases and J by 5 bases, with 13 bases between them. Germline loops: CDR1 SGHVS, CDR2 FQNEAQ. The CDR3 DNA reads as TGTGCCAGCAGCCCAGGGGATGGCGATCAGCCCCAGCATTTT. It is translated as CASSPGDGDQPQHF.

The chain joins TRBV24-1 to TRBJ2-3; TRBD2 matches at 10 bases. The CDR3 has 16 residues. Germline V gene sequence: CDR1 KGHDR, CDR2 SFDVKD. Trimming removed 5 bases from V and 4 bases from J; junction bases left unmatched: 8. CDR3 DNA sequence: TGTGCCACCAGTGGCGCTAGCGGGAGTGACGCAGATACGCAGTATTTT. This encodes CATSGASGSDADTQYF.

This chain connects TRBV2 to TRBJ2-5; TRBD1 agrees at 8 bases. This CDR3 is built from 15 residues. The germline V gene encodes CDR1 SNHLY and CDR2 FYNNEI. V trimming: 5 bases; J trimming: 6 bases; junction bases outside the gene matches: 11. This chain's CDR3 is CASSKQGGSPQTQYF. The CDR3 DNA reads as TGTGCCAGCAGTAAACAGGGGGGTTCGCCGCAGACCCAGTACTTC.

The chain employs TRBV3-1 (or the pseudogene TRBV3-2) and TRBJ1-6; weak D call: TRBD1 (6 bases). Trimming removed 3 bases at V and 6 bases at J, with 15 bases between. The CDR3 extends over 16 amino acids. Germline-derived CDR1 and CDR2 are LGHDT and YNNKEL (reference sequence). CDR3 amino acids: CASSHRRQATNSPLHF. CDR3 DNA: TGTGCCAGCAGCCACCGCAGACAGGCAACTAATTCACCCCTCCACTTT.

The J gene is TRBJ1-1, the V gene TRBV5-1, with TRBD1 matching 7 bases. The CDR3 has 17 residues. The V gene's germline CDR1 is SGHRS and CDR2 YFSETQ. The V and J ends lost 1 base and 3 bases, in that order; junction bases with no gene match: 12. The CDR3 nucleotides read TGCGCCAGCAGCTTGTCGACAGGGATTCTCCGGGACACTGAAGCTTTCTTT. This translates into CASSLSTGILRDTEAFF.

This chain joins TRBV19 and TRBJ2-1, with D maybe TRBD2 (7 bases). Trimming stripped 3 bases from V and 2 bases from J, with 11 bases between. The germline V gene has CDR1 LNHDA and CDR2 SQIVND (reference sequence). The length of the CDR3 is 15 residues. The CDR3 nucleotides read TGTGCCAGTAGTATGACGGGGGGCACCTACAATGAGCAGTTCTTC. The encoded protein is CASSMTGGTYNEQFF.

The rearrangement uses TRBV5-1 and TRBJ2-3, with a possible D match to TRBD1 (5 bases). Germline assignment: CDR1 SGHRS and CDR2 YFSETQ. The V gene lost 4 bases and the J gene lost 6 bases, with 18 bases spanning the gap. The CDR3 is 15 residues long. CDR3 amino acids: CASSPGPRATDTQYF. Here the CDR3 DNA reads TGCGCCAGCAGCCCAGGGCCACGAGCCACGGATACGCAGTATTTT. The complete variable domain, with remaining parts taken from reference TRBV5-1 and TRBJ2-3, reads KAGVTQTPRYLIKTRGQQVTLSCSPISGHRSVSWYQQTPGQGLQFLFEYFSETQRNKGNFPGRFSGRQFSNSRSEMNVSTLELGDSALYLCASSPGPRATDTQYFGPGTRLTVL.

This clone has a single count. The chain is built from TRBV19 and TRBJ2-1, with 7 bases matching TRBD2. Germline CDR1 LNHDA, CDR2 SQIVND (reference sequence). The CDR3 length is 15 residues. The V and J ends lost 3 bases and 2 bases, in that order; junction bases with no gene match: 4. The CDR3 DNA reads TGTGCCAGTAGTATTCAGCGGGACCCCTACAATGAGCAGTTCTTC. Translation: CASSIQRDPYNEQFF.

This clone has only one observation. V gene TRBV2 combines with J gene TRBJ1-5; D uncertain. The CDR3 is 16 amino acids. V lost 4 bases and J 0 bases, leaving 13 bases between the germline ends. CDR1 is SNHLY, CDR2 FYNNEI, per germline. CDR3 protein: CASSARGGASNQPQHF. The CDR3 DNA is TGTGCCAGCAGTGCTCGCGGCGGCGCTAGCAATCAGCCCCAGCATTTT.

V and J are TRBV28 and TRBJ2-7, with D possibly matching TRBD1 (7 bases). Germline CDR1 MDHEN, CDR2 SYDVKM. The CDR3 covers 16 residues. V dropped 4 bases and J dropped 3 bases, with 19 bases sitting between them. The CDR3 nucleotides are TGTGCCAGCAGTTCCACAGCGAACAGGGGACTCTACGAGCAGTACTTC. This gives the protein CASSSTANRGLYEQYF.

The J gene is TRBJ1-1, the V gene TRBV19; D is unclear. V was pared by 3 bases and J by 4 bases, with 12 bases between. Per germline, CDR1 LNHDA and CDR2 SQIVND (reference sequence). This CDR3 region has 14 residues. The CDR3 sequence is CASSITFGFTEAFF. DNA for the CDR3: TGTGCCAGTAGTATTACTTTCGGTTTCACTGAAGCTTTCTTT.

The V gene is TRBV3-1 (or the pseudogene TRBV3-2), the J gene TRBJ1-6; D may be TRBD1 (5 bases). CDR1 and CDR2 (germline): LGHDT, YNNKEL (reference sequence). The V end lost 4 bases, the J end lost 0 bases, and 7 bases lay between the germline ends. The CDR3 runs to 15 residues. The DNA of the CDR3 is TGTGCCAGCAGCCCTGACAGCTCCTATAATTCACCCCTCCACTTT. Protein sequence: CASSPDSSYNSPLHF.

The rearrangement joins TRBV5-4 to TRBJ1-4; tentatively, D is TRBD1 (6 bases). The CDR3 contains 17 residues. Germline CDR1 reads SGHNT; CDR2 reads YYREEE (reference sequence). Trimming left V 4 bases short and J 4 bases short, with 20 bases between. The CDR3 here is CASSRGGLGGGNEKLFF. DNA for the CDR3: TGTGCCAGCAGCCGCGGGGGCCTTGGGGGAGGTAATGAAAAACTGTTTTTT.

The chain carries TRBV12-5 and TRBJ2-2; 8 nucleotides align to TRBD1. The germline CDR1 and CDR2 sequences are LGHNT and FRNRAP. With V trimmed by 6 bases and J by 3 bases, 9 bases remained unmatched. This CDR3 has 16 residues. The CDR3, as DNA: TGTGCTAGTGGCTGGACTGGACAGGGCGACACCGGGGAGCTGTTTTTT. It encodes CASGWTGQGDTGELFF.

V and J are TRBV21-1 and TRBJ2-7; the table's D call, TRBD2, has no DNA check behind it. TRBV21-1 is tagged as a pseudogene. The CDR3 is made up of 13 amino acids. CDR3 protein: CASMDGSSYEQYV. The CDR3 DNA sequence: TGTGCCAGTATGGACGGGAGCTCCTACGAGCAGTACGTC.

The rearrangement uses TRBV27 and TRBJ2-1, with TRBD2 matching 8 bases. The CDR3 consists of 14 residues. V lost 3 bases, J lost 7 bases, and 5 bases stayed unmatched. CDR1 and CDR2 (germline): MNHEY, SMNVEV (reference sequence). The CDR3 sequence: CASSFLSSGNEQFF. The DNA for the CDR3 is TGTGCCAGCAGTTTTCTGTCTAGCGGGAATGAGCAGTTCTTC.